The rows below give T cell receptor beta chains drawn from one sample of a study of cytomegalovirus exposure and HLA in healthy donors. Profiled with immunoSEQ multiplex PCR; TCRdb holds only in-frame clones, not every one. The top ten clones hold just under 5% of a sample with tens of thousands of clones, under 80% of them seen once. Source material: PBMCs. Source of these receptors: a man aged 55 to 70 in good health and CMV-seropositive. The CDR3 runs from the conserved cysteine through the conserved F or W. D genes are given only for firm matches. Not every row has a clone size; where given, it reads once, few, many or a size class.

v_gene	j_gene	d_gene	abundance	CDR3nt	CDR3aa
TRBV30	TRBJ1-2	-	-	TGTGCCTGGAGTGTACACAGGGCAGGGAACTTAGGCTACACCTTC	CAWSVHRAGNLGYTF
TRBV7-9	TRBJ2-7	TRBD1	-	TGTGCCAGCAGCGATACAGGGGGCTTCTATTACGAGCAGTACTTC	CASSDTGGFYYEQYF
TRBV4-2	TRBJ1-1	TRBD1	few	TGTGCCAGCAGCCAAGAAGCAGGGGGCAGGAACACTGAAGCTTTCTTT	CASSQEAGGRNTEAFF
TRBV5-1	TRBJ2-1	TRBD2	once	TGCGCCAGCAGCACAGCGGGGGCAAACAATGAGCAGTTCTTC	CASSTAGANNEQFF
TRBV6-6	TRBJ2-7	-	-	TGTGCCAGCAGCTACTCAGGAGGGACCTACGAGCAGTACTTC	CASSYSGGTYEQYF
TRBV19	TRBJ2-5	-	-	TGTGCCAGTAGTATAGACGGGGGAGAGACCCAGTACTTC	CASSIDGGETQYF
TRBV27	TRBJ2-5	TRBD2	-	TGTGCCAGCAGTGAGACAGCGGGGGAGACCCAGTACTTC	CASSETAGETQYF
TRBV30	TRBJ2-5	-	-	TGTGCCTGGACTCGGGATTGGGGTACAGAGACCCAGTACTTC	CAWTRDWGTETQYF
TRBV14	TRBJ2-7	-	-	TGTGCCAGCAGCCCCTTCGGACAGATCTCCGAGCAGTACTTC	CASSPFGQISEQYF
TRBV25-1	TRBJ2-7	-	-	TGTGCCAGCAGTGAATCTAATACCCCGATGGCAGCGTTGTACTTC	CASSESNTPMAALYF
TRBV5-4	TRBJ1-1	TRBD1	-	TGTGCCAGCCGGGGGACAGCCACTGAAGCTTTCTTT	CASRGTATEAFF
TRBV5-6	TRBJ2-7	TRBD1	-	TGTGCCAGCAGCTTGGCTGGGACAGGTAACTACGAGCAGTACTTC	CASSLAGTGNYEQYF
TRBV30	TRBJ1-2	TRBD1	once	TGTGCCTGGAATGCTCACAGGGGCGGAGGCTACACCTTC	CAWNAHRGGGYTF
TRBV13	TRBJ1-4	-	-	TGTGCCAGCAGCTTAACAGCCTCTAATGAAAAACTGTTTTTT	CASSLTASNEKLFF
TRBV11-2	TRBJ2-3	TRBD2	-	TGTGCCAGCAGCCCCCACGGCGGGAGGGCCGTCACAGATACGCAGTATTTT	CASSPHGGRAVTDTQYF
TRBV28	TRBJ1-4	-	-	TGTGCCAGCAGAGTTTATTCTGGGGGGGGGCCAACTAATGAAAAACTGTTTTTT	CASRVYSGGGPTNEKLFF
TRBV5-5	TRBJ2-7	TRBD2	-	TGTGCCAGCAGCTTGGAGGTAGCGGGATTAGTTAACGAGCAGTACTTC	CASSLEVAGLVNEQYF
TRBV6-1	TRBJ2-1	TRBD2	-	TGTGCCAGCAGTGAACGCAGCGGGAGCTGGGATGAGCAGTTCTTC	CASSERSGSWDEQFF
TRBV2	TRBJ1-4	-	-	TGTGCCAGCAGTGCGCCCGGGCAGGGTGTCTTGGCTAATGAAAAACTGTTTTTT	CASSAPGQGVLANEKLFF
TRBV19	TRBJ1-5	-	-	TGTGCCAGTAGTATTCTAACAGTTAATCAGCCCCAGCATTTT	CASSILTVNQPQHF
TRBV29-1	TRBJ2-1	-	-	TGCAGCGTTGCCCCGGGTAGCAGCTCCTACAATGAGCAGTTCTTC	CSVAPGSSSYNEQFF
TRBV9	TRBJ2-2	-	-	TGTGCCAGCAGCCCCCGCCGTGTCGGGGAGAACACCGGGGAGCTGTTTTTT	CASSPRRVGENTGELFF
TRBV14	TRBJ1-4	-	-	TGTGCCAGCAGCCAAGAACGTTACGGAAAACTGTTTTTT	CASSQERYGKLFF
TRBV28	TRBJ2-7	-	-	TGTGCCAGCAGTGCCCCTAGCTTAAGCTCCTACGAGCAGTACTTC	CASSAPSLSSYEQYF
TRBV6-5	TRBJ1-4	-	few	TGTGCCAGCGGGAGACTTACCGCTGAAAAACTGTTTTTT	CASGRLTAEKLFF
TRBV6-5	TRBJ2-7	TRBD2	-	TGTGCCAGCAGTGGGGGACTAGCGGGGGGCCGGGCGGCGTACTTC	CASSGGLAGGRAAYF
TRBV2	TRBJ1-1	-	-	TGTGCCAGCACCGTACAGACAGAGACTGAAGCTTTCTTT	CASTVQTETEAFF
TRBV19	TRBJ1-1	-	-	TGTGCCAGTAGCCTGGGGGCCATCTGGGCGAACACTGAAGCTTTCTTT	CASSLGAIWANTEAFF
TRBV7-9	TRBJ1-4	-	-	TGTGCCAGCAGCTTCGAGTCAGGGACAACTAATGAAAAACTGTTTTTT	CASSFESGTTNEKLFF
TRBV5-6	TRBJ2-5	-	-	TGTGCCAGCAGCTTGTCGAGCGGGACACTCCAAGAGACCCAGTACTTC	CASSLSSGTLQETQYF
TRBV5-1	TRBJ1-2	-	-	TGCGCCAGCAGGGCCCTCTATGGCTACACCTTC	CASRALYGYTF
TRBV29-1	TRBJ2-1	TRBD2	once	TGCAGCGTTGAAGGTCTCGGGAGGGCCGGGGAGCAGTTCTTC	CSVEGLGRAGEQFF
TRBV2	TRBJ1-1	-	-	TGTGCCAGCAGAAGGAACAGTGGACAGAACCTCAGGAACACTGAAGCTTTCTTT	CASRRNSGQNLRNTEAFF
TRBV21-1	TRBJ2-3	-	-	TGTGCCAGCATCTTAGGACAGGGGGACACAGATACGCAGTATTTT	CASILGQGDTDTQYF
TRBV19	TRBJ1-5	-	-	TGTGCCAGCACTGGGGGGGCCTGGGCAAAGTTGCCCCAGCATTTT	CASTGGAWAKLPQHF
TRBV5-1	TRBJ1-2	-	-	TGCGCCAGCAGCTTGGGGCAGGGGAACTATGGCTACACCTTC	CASSLGQGNYGYTF
TRBV7-2	TRBJ2-5	TRBD1	-	TGTGCCAGCAGCTTAGCCCTAGGGGGCGCGGGGACCCAGTACTTC	CASSLALGGAGTQYF
TRBV6-5	TRBJ2-2	-	-	TGTGCCAGCCGCTCGGGACTGAACACCGGGGAGCTGTTTTTT	CASRSGLNTGELFF
TRBV29-1	TRBJ2-7	TRBD2	-	TGCAGCGCCTCCCGGGGGGTGAGCTCCTACGAGCAGTACTTC	CSASRGVSSYEQYF
TRBV10-2	TRBJ1-1	-	-	TGCGCCACCGGCGGAGGGTACACTGAAGCTTTCTTT	CATGGGYTEAFF
TRBV4-1	TRBJ2-6	-	-	TGCGCCAGCAGCCAAGAGAACCCGGACTCTTTCTCTGGGGCCAACGTCCTGACTTTC	CASSQENPDSFSGANVLTF
TRBV9	TRBJ1-6	-	-	TGTGCCAGCAGCGATCTGGAGTATTCACCCCTCCACTTT	CASSDLEYSPLHF
TRBV4-1	TRBJ2-7	TRBD2	-	TGCGCCAGCAGTCTAGCGGGAGTGTATACCTACGAGCAGTACTTC	CASSLAGVYTYEQYF
TRBV7-2	TRBJ1-3	-	-	TGTGCCAGCACCCCCGGAGGCTCTGGAAACACCATATATTTT	CASTPGGSGNTIYF
TRBV9	TRBJ1-4	TRBD1	-	TGTGCCAGCTCCGGGACAGGGGGCAAAGAAAAACTGTTTTTT	CASSGTGGKEKLFF
TRBV6-5	TRBJ2-7	TRBD2	-	TGTGCCATCGGGACTAGCGATATTGGCTACGAGCAGTACTTC	CAIGTSDIGYEQYF
TRBV2	TRBJ1-1	-	-	TGTGCCAGCATGGCAGGGGCGAAGAACACTGAAGCTTTCTTT	CASMAGAKNTEAFF
TRBV2	TRBJ2-7	TRBD2	-	TGTGCCAGCAGTGAACCTTCTAGCGGCTACACCTACGAGCAGTACTTC	CASSEPSSGYTYEQYF